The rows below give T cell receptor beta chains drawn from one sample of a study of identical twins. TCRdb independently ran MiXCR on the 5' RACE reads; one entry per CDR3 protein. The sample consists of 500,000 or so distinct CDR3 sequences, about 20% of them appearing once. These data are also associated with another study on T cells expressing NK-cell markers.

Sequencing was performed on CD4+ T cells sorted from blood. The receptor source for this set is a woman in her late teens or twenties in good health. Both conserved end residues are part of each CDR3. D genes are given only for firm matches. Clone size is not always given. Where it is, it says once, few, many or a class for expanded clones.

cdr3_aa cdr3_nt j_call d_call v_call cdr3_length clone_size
CASIYGPVGELFF TGTGCCAGCATCTACGGGCCTGTCGGGGAGCTGTTTTTT TRBJ2-2 NA TRBV12-3/TRBV12-4 13 NA
CASSADSGYNEQFF TGCGCCAGCAGTGCGGATAGCGGGTACAATGAGCAGTTCTTC TRBJ2-1 TRBD2 TRBV10-2 14 few
CAISESEREPRKSEQYF TGTGCCATCAGTGAGTCTGAGCGGGAGCCAAGAAAAAGCGAGCAGTACTTC TRBJ2-7 TRBD2 TRBV10-3 17 NA
CASSPQIAGGLFF TGCGCCAGCAGCCCTCAAATAGCGGGAGGGCTGTTTTTT TRBJ2-2 TRBD2 TRBV5-1 13 few
CASSFRAGLNSYNEQFF TGTGCCAGCAGTTTTCGGGCGGGGCTAAACTCCTACAATGAGCAGTTCTTC TRBJ2-1 NA TRBV12-3/TRBV12-4 17 few
CASSFFREYGYTF TGTGCCAGCAGTTTTTTCAGGGAGTATGGCTACACCTTC TRBJ1-2 NA TRBV27 13 NA
CSARSLLARYEQYF TGCAGTGCGAGAAGTCTCCTAGCGAGATACGAGCAGTACTTC TRBJ2-7 NA TRBV20-1 14 NA
CASSSTGREQYF TGTGCCAGCAGCTCCACAGGGCGCGAGCAGTACTTC TRBJ2-7 NA TRBV5-6 12 NA
CAGSLGSGYNEQFF TGTGCCGGCAGTTTGGGCTCGGGTTACAATGAGCAGTTCTTC TRBJ2-1 NA TRBV12-3/TRBV12-4 14 NA
CAWNDGGYGYTF TGTGCCTGGAACGACGGGGGGTATGGCTACACCTTC TRBJ1-2 NA TRBV30 12 NA
CASSLWSGANEKLFF TGTGCCAGCAGCTTATGGTCAGGGGCGAATGAAAAACTGTTTTTT TRBJ1-4 NA TRBV7-9 15 NA
CASSSGRSAGPTDTQYF TGCGCCAGCAGCTCAGGGCGGTCGGCAGGACCCACAGATACGCAGTATTTT TRBJ2-3 NA TRBV5-1 17 many
CASSDRDWPGETQYF TGCGCCAGCAGTGACCGAGACTGGCCTGGGGAGACCCAGTACTTC TRBJ2-5 NA TRBV10-2 15 once
CAWSPSGSSPLHF TGTGCCTGGAGTCCCTCTGGGAGTTCACCCCTCCACTTT TRBJ1-6 NA TRBV30 13 many
CASSSGFAEQFF TGTGCCAGCAGCTCAGGGTTCGCTGAGCAGTTCTTC TRBJ2-1 NA TRBV7-3 12 few
CASLPGPPYLNYGYTF TGTGCCAGCCTACCGGGCCCACCTTACTTAAACTATGGCTACACCTTC TRBJ1-2 NA TRBV6-1 16 NA
CSSPGLAGGPYNEQFF TGCAGCTCCCCGGGACTAGCGGGGGGGCCCTACAATGAGCAGTTCTTC TRBJ2-1 TRBD2 TRBV29-1 16 few
CSGTRASNEQFF TGCAGCGGTACACGGGCCTCCAATGAGCAGTTCTTC TRBJ2-1 NA TRBV29-1 12 NA
CSASDPTDTQYF TGCAGTGCTAGCGACCCCACAGATACGCAGTATTTT TRBJ2-3 NA TRBV20-1 12 NA
CSARGGSASEQYF TGCAGTGCTAGGGGTGGAAGCGCGTCCGAGCAGTACTTC TRBJ2-7 NA TRBV20-1 13 NA
CASSLRQAQETQYF TGTGCCAGCTCACTCCGACAGGCACAAGAGACCCAGTACTTC TRBJ2-5 NA TRBV18 14 once
CSARDKREESSYNEQFF TGCAGTGCTAGGGATAAGCGGGAGGAAAGCTCCTACAATGAGCAGTTCTTC TRBJ2-1 TRBD2 TRBV20-1 17 many
CASSLYGQGGTEAFF TGTGCCAGCAGTCTTTACGGACAGGGAGGAACTGAAGCTTTCTTT TRBJ1-1 TRBD1 TRBV2 15 few
CASSLGGWRTEAFF TGTGCCAGCAGTTTAGGTGGTTGGAGGACTGAAGCTTTCTTT TRBJ1-1 NA TRBV12-3/TRBV12-4 14 NA
CASNIGTGRAGELFF TGTGCCAGCAACATAGGGACAGGGCGGGCCGGGGAGCTGTTTTTT TRBJ2-2 TRBD1 TRBV6-1 15 many
CATEPTSGSAPGTDTQYF TGTGCCACCGAACCTACTAGCGGGAGCGCCCCAGGCACAGATACGCAGTATTTT TRBJ2-3 TRBD2 TRBV10-3 18 NA
CASSLSTVPPYEQYF TGTGCCAGCAGCTTGTCGACAGTTCCCCCATACGAGCAGTACTTC TRBJ2-7 NA TRBV5-5 15 NA
CASSDGGGETQYF TGTGCCAGCAGTGACGGGGGGGGTGAGACCCAGTACTTC TRBJ2-5 TRBD2 TRBV2 13 few
CASSAHGGGYTF TGTGCCAGCAGCGCCCACGGGGGTGGCTACACCTTC TRBJ1-2 NA TRBV9 12 few
CASSLSAVHTEAFF TGTGCCAGCAGCTTATCCGCCGTCCACACTGAAGCTTTCTTT TRBJ1-1 NA TRBV7-2 14 NA
CSARAGDLSYEQYF TGCAGTGCTAGAGCTGGGGACCTCTCCTACGAGCAGTACTTC TRBJ2-7 NA TRBV20-1 14 few
CSAISRATDTQYF TGCAGTGCAATAAGCCGGGCCACAGATACGCAGTATTTT TRBJ2-3 NA TRBV20-1 13 NA
CSASSPSGEQYF TGCAGTGCTAGTAGTCCCTCGGGCGAGCAGTACTTC TRBJ2-7 NA TRBV20-1 12 few
CASSLKGDPPGELFF TGTGCCAGCAGCTTAAAGGGGGACCCACCCGGGGAGCTGTTTTTT TRBJ2-2 NA TRBV7-3 15 NA
CASSPVGGLDTDTQYF TGCGCCAGCAGCCCGGTGGGGGGGCTAGACACAGATACGCAGTATTTT TRBJ2-3 NA TRBV5-1 16 NA
CASSLVQGSSYEQYF TGTGCCAGCAGCTTAGTGCAAGGGTCGTCTTACGAGCAGTACTTC TRBJ2-7 NA TRBV7-2 15 few
CSARIVGGNQETQYF TGCAGTGCTAGAATTGTCGGGGGGAACCAAGAGACCCAGTACTTC TRBJ2-5 TRBD2 TRBV20-1 15 NA
CASSLGTSGHYNEQFF TGTGCCAGCAGTTTAGGGACTAGCGGCCACTACAATGAGCAGTTCTTC TRBJ2-1 TRBD2 TRBV12-3/TRBV12-4 16 NA
CASRLRGGGAFNEQFF TGTGCCAGCAGATTAAGGGGCGGGGGGGCCTTCAATGAGCAGTTCTTC TRBJ2-1 TRBD2 TRBV12-3/TRBV12-4 16 NA
CSARRRGVRNEQYF TGCAGTGCGAGAAGGCGGGGCGTCCGAAACGAGCAGTACTTC TRBJ2-7 NA TRBV20-1 14 few
CASSQVFGTGVYEQYF TGCGCCAGCAGCCAAGTGTTCGGGACAGGGGTCTACGAGCAGTACTTC TRBJ2-7 TRBD1 TRBV4-3 16 NA
CSATHIAGGETQYF TGCAGTGCTACACACATAGCGGGAGGGGAGACCCAGTACTTC TRBJ2-5 TRBD2 TRBV20-1 14 few
CASSTPGTGELFF TGCGCCAGCAGCACCCCAGGGACCGGGGAGCTGTTTTTT TRBJ2-2 NA TRBV10-1 13 NA
CASSPPTGGSDTQYF TGCGCCAGCAGCCCACCGACAGGGGGCTCAGATACGCAGTATTTT TRBJ2-3 TRBD1 TRBV5-1 15 NA
CASSSTLGQTYSYEQYF TGCGCCAGCAGCTCAACCCTCGGACAGACATATTCCTACGAGCAGTACTTC TRBJ2-7 NA TRBV5-1 17 NA
CASQTGRLWYF TGTGCCAGCCAAACCGGGAGGCTATGGTACTTC TRBJ2-7 TRBD2 TRBV6-2/TRBV6-3 11 few
CASSESQGNTEAFF TGCGCCAGCAGTGAGTCACAGGGGAACACTGAAGCTTTCTTT TRBJ1-1 NA TRBV10-2 14 few
CASSLAGQNTGELFF TGTGCCAGCAGTTTGGCGGGACAGAACACCGGGGAGCTGTTTTTT TRBJ2-2 NA TRBV12-3/TRBV12-4 15 NA
CASSLGQGGNTEAFF TGCGCCAGCAGCTTGGGACAGGGGGGAAACACTGAAGCTTTCTTT TRBJ1-1 TRBD1 TRBV5-1 15 many
CSVEIGRITEAFF TGCAGCGTTGAGATTGGGCGGATCACTGAAGCTTTCTTT TRBJ1-1 NA TRBV29-1 13 NA
CASSLGGYLSTDTQYF TGTGCCAGCAGCTTAGGGGGCTATCTTAGCACAGATACGCAGTATTTT TRBJ2-3 NA TRBV7-2 16 NA
CASSLSSHYGYTF TGTGCCAGCAGTTTATCAAGTCATTATGGCTACACCTTC TRBJ1-2 NA TRBV27 13 few
CSARGEREFFEQFF TGCAGTGCTAGAGGGGAGCGGGAGTTTTTTGAGCAGTTCTTC TRBJ2-1 TRBD2 TRBV20-1 14 NA
CASSYGAGRSYNEQFF TGTGCCAGCAGTTACGGGGCGGGAAGGTCCTACAATGAGCAGTTCTTC TRBJ2-1 NA TRBV6-2/TRBV6-3 16 few
CSATGFRKTQYF TGCAGTGCTACAGGGTTTAGGAAGACCCAGTACTTC TRBJ2-5 NA TRBV20-1 12 NA
CASSLAGPDTQYF TGTGCCAGCAGCTTAGCAGGACCAGATACGCAGTATTTT TRBJ2-3 NA TRBV7-9 13 many